This T cell receptor beta chain derives from a study of blood T cells in healthy people across ages. Study conclusions and caveats: Donors of long life had a larger count of naive CD4+ cells and greater diversity than aged donors.

This clonotype was seen only a few times. Its antigen is as yet unknown. Germline V gene lookup returns CDR1 SGHRS and CDR2 YFSETQ. The CDR3 is 13 amino acids. Trimming shortened V by 3 bases and J by 1 base, and 7 bases separated the two germline ends. Those donating, healthy Caucasian individuals from Russia, were aged roughly 6 to 95. Next came a second PCR, run for roughly 6 to 11 cycles, which used a sample-barcoded 5' primer along with a J-beta primer mix. TCRdb reprocessed the 5' RACE reads with MiXCR, giving one entry per CDR3 protein. The sample has 450,000 to 700,000 distinct CDR3 sequences, roughly 28% seen once.

This TCR was recovered from an older woman in good health. Sample: blood. The V gene is TRBV5-1, the J gene TRBJ1-1, with unresolved D. The CDR3 is CASSWEQNTEAFF. The CDR3 DNA is TGCGCCAGCAGCTGGGAGCAGAACACTGAAGCTTTCTTT.